A single sample gave rise to the 22 T cell receptor beta chains below, sequenced in a study of T-cell reconstitution after alpha-beta-depleted transplantation in children. Unique molecular identifiers were incorporated when the TCRbeta library was constructed. Each CDR3 protein gets one entry after TCRdb re-called the PCR reads with MiXCR. The sample includes roughly 590,000 distinct CDR3 sequences, roughly 17% seen only once; the top ten take 0.85% to 1.3%. Here the sequenced sample was PBMCs from the stem cell graft donor, taken from the stem cell graft. All receptors derive from a human donor who donated a stem cell graft to a child with acute myeloid leukemia.

In this sample, this clonotype turned up many times. The chain joins TRBV20-1 to TRBJ2-1; 7 nucleotides line up with TRBD2. Germline CDR1 and CDR2: DFQATT and SNEGSKA (reference sequence). The CDR3 loop spans 16 amino acids. Trimming removed 3 bases from V and 5 bases from J; junction bases left unmatched: 13. The CDR3 here is CSASQVSGGIHNEQFF. The CDR3 nucleotides are TGCAGTGCTAGTCAGGTGTCGGGGGGAATCCACAATGAGCAGTTCTTC.

The V gene is TRBV4-2, the J gene TRBJ1-2; D not certain. V gave up 3 bases and J gave up 3 bases, with 20 bases separating them. CDR3 length: 17 residues. Germline CDR1 LGHNA, CDR2 YNFKEQ. CDR3 protein: CASSQDPGPTRDYGYTF. CDR3 coding DNA: TGTGCCAGCAGCCAGGATCCCGGGCCCACGCGAGACTATGGCTACACCTTC.

This clonotype showed up many times. The rearrangement links TRBV9 to TRBJ2-1, with D uncertain. The CDR3 is 14 amino acids. V was trimmed by 0 bases and J by 6 bases, leaving 10 bases between them. The germline V gene encodes CDR1 SGDLS and CDR2 YYNGEE. CDR3 loop: CASSVVSGSNEQFF. The CDR3 DNA follows: TGTGCCAGCAGCGTAGTTTCCGGATCCAATGAGCAGTTCTTC.

Ten or more counts support this clonotype. The chain employs TRBV12-3 or TRBV12-4 and TRBJ2-1; no clear D gene. The CDR3 has 14 residues. V was trimmed by 0 bases and J by 8 bases, leaving 11 bases between them. The CDR3 sequence is CASSLAESSDEQFF. The CDR3 DNA reads as TGTGCCAGCAGTTTAGCGGAATCGTCGGATGAGCAGTTCTTC.

Regarding this clonotype: With a much larger clone just one base away, this may be a read error. The rearrangement links TRBV6-2 or TRBV6-3 to TRBJ2-7; no reliable D call. V shed 6 bases and J shed 6 bases, with 9 bases lying between them. CDR3 size: 11 residues. CDR1 and CDR2 (germline): MNHEY, SVGEGT. CDR3 in amino acids: CASSTSVEQYF. The CDR3 coding sequence is TGTGCCAGCAGCACTTCTGTCGAGCAGTACTTC.

The table lists this clonotype with many counts. The V call is TRBV27, the J call TRBJ2-1, with D possibly TRBD2 on 5 matching bases. The CDR3 sequence is 14 residues long. Trimming pared 0 bases from V and 5 bases from J, leaving 8 bases between. Germline CDR1 and CDR2: MNHEY and SMNVEV (reference sequence). The CDR3 region has the DNA TGTGCCAGCAGTTTATCTGTGGGAGACAATGAGCAGTTCTTC. This codes for CASSLSVGDNEQFF.

This clonotype was seen at least ten times. The chain employs TRBV12-3 or TRBV12-4 and TRBJ1-5, with TRBD1 matching 8 bases. J lost 8 bases, V lost 3 bases, and 9 bases had no gene match. This CDR3 region has 15 residues. CDR3: CASSLSRQGWEPQHF. In DNA form, the CDR3 reads TGTGCCAGCAGTTTGTCGAGACAGGGGTGGGAGCCCCAGCATTTT.

This clonotype was seen ten or more times. The rearrangement uses TRBV28 and TRBJ2-7; 7 nucleotides line up with TRBD1. The J segment lost 7 bases and the V segment lost 4 bases, leaving 4 bases of the junction unmatched. The CDR3 runs to 12 residues. Per the germline V gene, CDR1 is MDHEN and CDR2 is SYDVKM. The CDR3 coding sequence is TGTGCCAGCAGTTACAGGGGTGGGGAGCAGTACGTC. Protein product: CASSYRGGEQYV.

The rearrangement joins TRBV9 to TRBJ2-3; 14 bases fit TRBD2. CDR1 and CDR2 from the germline V gene are SGDLS and YYNGEE. Unmatched junction bases numbered 10, after V lost 4 bases and J lost 3 bases. The CDR3 has 18 amino acids. For the CDR3, the DNA is TGTGCCAGCAGCCCTTCGACTAGCGGGGGGGCCGAGACAGATACGCAGTATTTT. It codes for CASSPSTSGGAETDTQYF.

CDR3 amino acids: CASSVDGRRRGGRSEQFF. The CDR3 DNA reads as TGTGCCAGCAGCGTAGACGGTAGGAGGCGGGGGGGCCGGAGTGAGCAGTTCTTC. The V call is TRBV9, the J call TRBJ2-1; TRBD2 matches 9 bases. The germline V gene encodes CDR1 SGDLS and CDR2 YYNGEE. V gave up 0 bases and J gave up 9 bases; unmatched junction bases: 16. This CDR3 has 18 amino acids.

This clonotype was seen a few times. The rearrangement joins TRBV28 to TRBJ2-7; D is perhaps TRBD1 (5 bases). Per germline, CDR1 MDHEN and CDR2 SYDVKM. The CDR3 runs to 16 residues. V was shortened by 1 base and J by 2 bases, with 15 bases between the two germline ends. The CDR3 DNA reads as TGTGCCAGCAGTTTATCGGCCAGGGATGTTGCCTACGAGCAGTACGTC. It encodes CASSLSARDVAYEQYV.

This clonotype was counted ten times or more. This chain connects TRBV5-6 to TRBJ1-1; TRBD1 aligns across 9 bases. The CDR3 loop spans 15 amino acids. The V gene's germline CDR1 is SGHDT and CDR2 YYEEEE. The V segment lost 5 bases and the J segment 3 bases; nucleotides outside the gene matches: 8. This chain's CDR3 is CASRSWTGVDTEAFF. The CDR3, as DNA: TGTGCCAGCAGAAGTTGGACAGGGGTGGACACTGAAGCTTTCTTT.

This clonotype was seen many times. The chain combines TRBV7-2 with TRBJ1-2; D is possibly TRBD1 (6 bases). This CDR3 is 15 amino acids long. Trimming took off 7 bases at V and 5 bases at J, with 20 bases between the two ends. CDR1 and CDR2 (germline): SGHTA, FQGNSA. CDR3 region: CASTLTGQTEYGYTF. CDR3 DNA: TGTGCCAGCACCCTAACCGGACAGACAGAGTATGGCTACACCTTC.

This chain connects TRBV4-2 to TRBJ1-2; D may be TRBD1 (6 bases). The CDR3 totals 16 residues. Germline-derived CDR1 and CDR2 are LGHNA and YNFKEQ. V was pared by 4 bases and J by 0 bases, with 15 bases between. Written as DNA, the CDR3 is TGTGCCAGCAGCCCTGGGGGCACGACCGCTAACTATGGCTACACCTTC. This gives the protein CASSPGGTTANYGYTF.

This clonotype was picked up many times. The V and J genes are TRBV12-3 or TRBV12-4 and TRBJ2-7; 9 bases agree with TRBD1. The CDR3 has 14 residues. The V segment lost 5 bases and the J segment 2 bases; nucleotides outside the gene matches: 4. The CDR3 DNA reads as TGTGCCAGCAGTACGGACAGGGGAACCTACGAGCAGTACTTC. Translation gives CASSTDRGTYEQYF.

This clonotype has just a few counts. This chain links TRBV20-1 with TRBJ1-6; 12 nucleotides agree with TRBD1. Per the germline V gene, CDR1 is DFQATT and CDR2 is SNEGSKA (reference sequence). J lost 7 bases, V lost 1 base, and 17 bases had no gene match. The CDR3 spans 20 residues. This CDR3 reads CSARVLGTGGEWELNSPLHF. CDR3 in DNA: TGCAGTGCTAGAGTATTAGGGACAGGGGGCGAGTGGGAGCTGAATTCACCCCTCCACTTT.

This clonotype was observed many times. This chain connects TRBV27 to TRBJ2-7, with 9 bases that match TRBD1. The trim removed 4 bases at V and 4 bases at J, leaving 5 bases unmatched. The CDR3 totals 14 residues. The germline gives CDR1 MNHEY, CDR2 SMNVEV (reference sequence). DNA for the CDR3: TGTGCCAGCAGTTACGGGACAGGGACATACGAGCAGTACTTC. As protein: CASSYGTGTYEQYF.

This clonotype occurred a few times. The chain is built from TRBV12-3 or TRBV12-4 and TRBJ1-3; 9 bases match TRBD1. The V gene end was trimmed by 4 bases and the J gene end by 4 bases; junction bases not matched to a gene: 2. This CDR3 has 14 residues. CDR3 DNA sequence: TGTGCCAGCAGTTATGGGACAGGGGGAAACACCATATATTTT. It yields the protein CASSYGTGGNTIYF.

V usage is TRBV20-1 and J usage is TRBJ2-5; 7 bases fit TRBD1. The CDR3 is 13 amino acids. The J segment lost 5 bases and the V segment lost 6 bases, leaving 9 bases of the junction unmatched. Per germline, CDR1 DFQATT and CDR2 SNEGSKA (reference sequence). The CDR3 coding sequence is TGCAGTGCAAATACTCCGGGACAGGAGACCCAGTACTTC. Translating gives CSANTPGQETQYF.

This clonotype was seen more than once but under ten times. The chain is built from TRBV29-1 and TRBJ1-2, with TRBD1 identical over 10 bases. The V and J ends lost 6 bases and 7 bases, in that order; junction bases with no gene match: 5. The germline V gene has CDR1 SQVTM and CDR2 ANQGSEA. CDR3 length: 12 residues. Here the CDR3 DNA reads TGCAGCGTGACAGGGGGCAAAGTTGGCTACACCTTC. Protein product: CSVTGGKVGYTF.

This clonotype was observed a handful of times. V gene TRBV20-1 combines with J gene TRBJ1-1; D is unclear. Trimming took off 6 bases at V and 4 bases at J, with 12 bases between the two ends. Germline assignment: CDR1 DFQATT and CDR2 SNEGSKA (reference sequence). The length of the CDR3 is 12 residues. Here the CDR3 DNA reads TGCAGTGCCCTTCGGACGGGCACTGAAGCTTTCTTT. It is translated as CSALRTGTEAFF.

In the case of this clonotype: A single base separates this from a much larger clone, so it may be a read error. This chain connects TRBV20-1 to TRBJ1-3; TRBD1 matches at 12 bases. CDR1 is DFQATT, CDR2 SNEGSKA, per germline (reference sequence). The CDR3 has 19 residues. In DNA, the CDR3 is TGCTGTGCTAGAGATCTGGGACAGGGGGCTCCATTCTCTGGAAACACCATATATTTT. Its protein product is CCARDLGQGAPFSGNTIYF.